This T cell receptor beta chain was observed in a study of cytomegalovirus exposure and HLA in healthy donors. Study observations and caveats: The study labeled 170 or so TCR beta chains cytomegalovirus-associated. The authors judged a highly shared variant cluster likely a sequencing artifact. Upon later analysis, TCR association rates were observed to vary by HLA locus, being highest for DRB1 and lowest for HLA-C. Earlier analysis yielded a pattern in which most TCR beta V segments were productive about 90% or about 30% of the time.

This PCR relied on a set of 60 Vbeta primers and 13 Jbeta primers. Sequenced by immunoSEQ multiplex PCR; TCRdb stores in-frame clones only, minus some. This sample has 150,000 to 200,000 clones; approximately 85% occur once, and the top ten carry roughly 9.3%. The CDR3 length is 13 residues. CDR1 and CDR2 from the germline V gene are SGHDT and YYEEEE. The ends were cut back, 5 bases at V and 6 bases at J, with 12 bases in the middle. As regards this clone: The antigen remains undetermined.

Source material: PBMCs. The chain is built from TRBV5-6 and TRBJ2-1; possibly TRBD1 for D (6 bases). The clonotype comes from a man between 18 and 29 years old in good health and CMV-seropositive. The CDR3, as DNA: TGTGCCAGCAGGATCCTGGGGGCCAATGAGCAGTTCTTC. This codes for CASRILGANEQFF.